A selection of T cell receptor beta chains follows, all from one sample in a study of T-cell reconstitution after alpha-beta-depleted transplantation in children. From the PCR reads, TCRdb called clonotypes with MiXCR, one entry per CDR3 protein. Found here are more than 500,000 distinct CDR3 sequences, approximately 10% of them singletons; the top ten hold 13% to 15%. Sequencing was performed on PBMCs, mostly from graft donor cells, taken 180 days after TCRalphabeta/CD19-depleted stem cell transplant. The receptors come from a female patient aged 2-9 years who had a stem cell transplant for aplastic anemia, so the T cells may come from the graft donor. Each CDR3 is given with its conserved first and last residue. The order of the fields is clone size, J gene, V gene, D gene, CDR3 DNA, CDR3 protein. The D gene is left open where the match is weak. Some rows mark clone size as missing; the rest say once, few, many or name a class of expanded clone.

few	TRBJ2-3	TRBV12-3/TRBV12-4	.	TGTGCCAGCAGTTTCCGCCAACGGGATACGCAGTATTTT	CASSFRQRDTQYF
.	TRBJ2-2	TRBV5-1	TRBD1	TGCGCCAGCAGCTTGGAATCCCCGGGACAGGGGAACGGGGAGCTGTTTTTT	CASSLESPGQGNGELFF
.	TRBJ2-5	TRBV5-1	.	TGCGCCAGCAGCTTGGCGACGGAAGAGACCCAGTACTTC	CASSLATEETQYF
few	TRBJ2-7	TRBV5-1	.	TGCGCCAGCAGCCAAGGACACGGGGACGAGCAGTACTTC	CASSQGHGDEQYF
many	TRBJ2-3	TRBV15	.	TGTGCCACCGGGGGCGGGAGCCTCACAGATACGCAGTATTTT	CATGGGSLTDTQYF
many	TRBJ1-1	TRBV27	.	TGTGCCAGCAGTTTGGGGGGCGCGAGGAACACTGAAGCTTTCTTT	CASSLGGARNTEAFF
few	TRBJ2-1	TRBV10-2	.	TGCGCCAGCAGTTTCGCCAGGGTCATCTCCTACAATGAGCAGTTCTTC	CASSFARVISYNEQFF
few	TRBJ2-7	TRBV15	TRBD2	TGTGCCACCAGCCTGGAAGCGGGAGGCCCCTACGAGCAGTACTTC	CATSLEAGGPYEQYF
.	TRBJ2-2	TRBV6-2/TRBV6-3	.	TGTGCCACCCTAGGGCCAGGGTCGAACACCGGGGAGCTGTTTTTT	CATLGPGSNTGELFF
.	TRBJ2-1	TRBV4-3	.	TGCGCCAGCAGCCATCGGACTCCCCTCGGCTACAATGAGCAGTTCTTC	CASSHRTPLGYNEQFF
few	TRBJ2-1	TRBV10-2	TRBD2	TGCGCCAGCAGTGAGGTCCTAGCGGGAGTAAATGAGCAGTTCTTC	CASSEVLAGVNEQFF
few	TRBJ2-2	TRBV7-2	.	TGTGCCAGCAGGGGGCCAGGGTACACCGGGGAGCTGTTTTTT	CASRGPGYTGELFF
few	TRBJ2-3	TRBV6-2/TRBV6-3	.	TGTGCCAGCAGCCCCCTAGGGAGTAGTCTGGGGGCAGCAGATACGCAGTATTTT	CASSPLGSSLGAADTQYF
.	TRBJ1-3	TRBV6-1	.	TGTGCCAGCAGCCGTACAGCCTCTGGAAACACCATATATTTT	CASSRTASGNTIYF
few	TRBJ2-3	TRBV9	.	TGTGCCAGCAGCGTAGTTGCAGATACGCAGTATTTT	CASSVVADTQYF
few	TRBJ1-5	TRBV28	.	TGTGCCAGCAGTTTTAACGACATGGGCAATCAGCCCCAGCATTTT	CASSFNDMGNQPQHF
few	TRBJ1-2	TRBV7-2	.	TGTGCCAGCAGCTTAAGGTCGGGGGTCGGCTATGGCTACACCTTC	CASSLRSGVGYGYTF
once	TRBJ1-2	TRBV5-5	.	TGTGCCGGCAGCAAAAACTATGGCTACACCTTC	CAGSKNYGYTF
few	TRBJ1-1	TRBV20-1	.	TGCAGTGCTAGCGCCGCATCCCCGATACCTGAAGCTTTCTTT	CSASAASPIPEAFF
many	TRBJ2-6	TRBV29-1	.	TGCAGCGCTGGTAGGGGTACTGGGGCCAACGTCCTGACTTTC	CSAGRGTGANVLTF
few	TRBJ1-6	TRBV4-2	.	TGTGCCAGCAGCCAAGATTTGTGGGGCCCGGATTCACCCCTCCACTTT	CASSQDLWGPDSPLHF
few	TRBJ2-1	TRBV11-2	.	TGTGCCAGCAGCCCCCTCCGCGGGTGGGCCTACAATGAGCAGTTCTTC	CASSPLRGWAYNEQFF
many	TRBJ2-1	TRBV7-8	TRBD2	TGTGCCAGCAGCTTTAGACTAGCGGGGTTGGGGTACAATGAGCAGTTCTTC	CASSFRLAGLGYNEQFF
.	TRBJ2-3	TRBV11-3	TRBD2	TGTGCCAGCAGCTCCCGATTCGACAGTGCGGGAGTAGATACGCAGTATTTT	CASSSRFDSAGVDTQYF
.	TRBJ2-1	TRBV24-1	.	TGTGCCACCAGTGATGGGGACTTAAACGAGCAGTTCTTC	CATSDGDLNEQFF
.	TRBJ2-7	TRBV28	.	TGTGCCAGCAGGGGGGCAGGGTTATACGAGCAGTACTTC	CASRGAGLYEQYF
few	TRBJ2-2	TRBV11-2	TRBD1	TGTGCCAGCAGCGCCGACAGGGGCCACACCGGGGAGCTGTTTTTT	CASSADRGHTGELFF
many	TRBJ2-2	TRBV6-6	.	TGTGCCAGCAGTTACAGCACCGGGGAGCTGTTTTTT	CASSYSTGELFF
.	TRBJ2-1	TRBV18	.	TGTGCCAGCTCACCGGCCCTTTCGGATGAGCAGTTCTTC	CASSPALSDEQFF
.	TRBJ1-5	TRBV4-3	.	TGCGCCAGCAGCCAGGCTCCTCTTCGGGACACCGGGGGCAATCAGCCCCAGCATTTT	CASSQAPLRDTGGNQPQHF
few	TRBJ2-1	TRBV27	TRBD2	TGTGCCAGCAGTAAGCGGACTAGCTCCTACAATGAGCAGTTCTTC	CASSKRTSSYNEQFF
.	TRBJ2-1	TRBV3-1	.	TGTGCCAGCAGCCAAATAGGAGGCGAGCAGTTCTTC	CASSQIGGEQFF
few	TRBJ2-1	TRBV29-1	TRBD1	TGCAGCGTTGACCGGACAGGGGGTAGCAATGAGCAGTTCTTC	CSVDRTGGSNEQFF
.	TRBJ2-5	TRBV20-1	.	TGCAGTGCTCTACCCTTCGACGACCAGTACTTC	CSALPFDDQYF
many	TRBJ2-2	TRBV7-6	.	TGTGCCAGCAGCATGCCGGGACCTAGCACCGGGGAGCTGTTTTTT	CASSMPGPSTGELFF
few	TRBJ2-7	TRBV12-3/TRBV12-4	.	TGTGCCAGCAGTTTCGGAGTTCAGTACGAGCAGTACTTC	CASSFGVQYEQYF
few	TRBJ2-1	TRBV10-3	TRBD2	TGTGCCATCAGTGGGTCGAGCGGGGTCGCAAATGAGCAGTTCTTC	CAISGSSGVANEQFF
.	TRBJ2-3	TRBV20-1	.	TGCAGTGCTAGTGGACCGCGAACGGCAGATACGCAGTATTTT	CSASGPRTADTQYF
.	TRBJ2-1	TRBV24-1	TRBD2	TGTGCCACCAGTGATCCTAGCGGGAGGAAGGTTGATGAGCAGTTCTTC	CATSDPSGRKVDEQFF
many	TRBJ2-3	TRBV7-2	TRBD2	TGTGCCAGCAGCCCCCAGACTAGCGGGATCTGGGATACGCAGTATTTT	CASSPQTSGIWDTQYF
few	TRBJ2-7	TRBV3-1	TRBD1	TGTGCCAGCAGCCGGGGACCGGGACAGGTATACGAGCAGTACTTC	CASSRGPGQVYEQYF
few	TRBJ2-7	TRBV20-1	TRBD2	TGCAGTGCTCCCCAGCGGGGCCGCTCCTACGAGCAGTACTTC	CSAPQRGRSYEQYF
.	TRBJ2-5	TRBV7-2	.	TGTGCCAGCAGCCCTATCTACATGCGGGAGACCCAGTACTTC	CASSPIYMRETQYF
few	TRBJ2-3	TRBV9	TRBD2	TGTGCCAGCAGCGTAGCTCCGGGACTAGCAACAGATACGCAGTATTTT	CASSVAPGLATDTQYF
few	TRBJ2-2	TRBV5-5	.	TGTGCCAGCAGCTTTGGGGGGTTGGCCACCGGGGAGCTGTTTTTT	CASSFGGLATGELFF
few	TRBJ1-1	TRBV20-1	.	TGCAGTGCGATCGACACCGCGAACACTGAAGCTTTCTTT	CSAIDTANTEAFF
.	TRBJ2-3	TRBV11-1	TRBD2	TGTGCCAGCAGCTCCTCACCGGGGACTAGCGGGAGAGCAGATACGCAGTATTTT	CASSSSPGTSGRADTQYF
many	TRBJ2-1	TRBV28	.	TGTGCCAGCAGTTCCTCGGGGTATAGCTCCTACAATGAGCAGTTCTTC	CASSSSGYSSYNEQFF
.	TRBJ2-3	TRBV3-1	.	TGTGCCAGCAGCCAAGGGGTCCGCCCACGGGATACGCAGTATTTT	CASSQGVRPRDTQYF
.	TRBJ2-1	TRBV19	.	TGTGCCAGTGGACTCTCAAGATACAATGAGCAGTTCTTC	CASGLSRYNEQFF
few	TRBJ2-7	TRBV10-3	TRBD1	TGTGCCATCAGTAGGGGACAGGGGGCCTACGAGCAGTACTTC	CAISRGQGAYEQYF